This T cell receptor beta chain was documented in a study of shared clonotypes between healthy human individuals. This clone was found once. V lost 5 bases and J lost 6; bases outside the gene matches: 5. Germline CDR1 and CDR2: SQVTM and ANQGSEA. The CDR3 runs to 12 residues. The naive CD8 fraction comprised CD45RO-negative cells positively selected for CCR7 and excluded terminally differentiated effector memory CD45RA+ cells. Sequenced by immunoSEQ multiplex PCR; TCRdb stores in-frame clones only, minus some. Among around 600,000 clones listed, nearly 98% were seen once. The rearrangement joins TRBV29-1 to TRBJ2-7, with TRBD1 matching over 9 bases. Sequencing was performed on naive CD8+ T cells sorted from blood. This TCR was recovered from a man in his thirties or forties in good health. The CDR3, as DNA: TGCAGCGTTTTCCCGGACAGGGGCGAGCAGTACTTC. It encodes CSVFPDRGEQYF.